The subject of this entry is one T cell receptor (beta chain). Its recognized antigen is unknown. Base qualities were left out, and no much larger clone turns up one base away. Using the deep immunoSEQ assay, TCR CDR3 regions were amplified from genomic DNA by multiplex PCR. For each cell subset, the extracted genomic DNA was distributed evenly across all wells of several immunoSEQ 96-well plates, and each plate served as one replicate. For sorted subsets, about 0.2 ug genomic DNA, equal to tens of thousands of T cell genomes, was loaded into each replicate PCR. Purified libraries were measured with a Qubit 3.0 fluorometer, size-checked on a Bioanalyzer 2100, and measured again with the KAPA Library Quantification kit. Each immunoSEQ 96-well plate was sequenced on its own single-read 150-cycle Illumina NextSeq 550 flow cell. In the original analysis: Because only junctional sequences without quality scores were contained in the immunoSEQ output, filtering matching that applied to full-length reads could not be performed. Sequences were annotated with PyIR, a Python wrapper for IgBLAST v1.9, and V/J genes and CDR3 were assigned using IMGT germline references. Any read was removed if the V/J assignment was weak (E-value above 1e-6), the CDR3 was missing, or the read contained stop codons, out-of-frame junctions, or ambiguous translated residues. V3J clonotypes were defined as sequences sharing the same inferred V gene, J gene, and CDR3 amino acid sequence. Percentage overlap between repertoires was computed as shared unique clonotypes divided by the size of the smaller repertoire. RTK rarefaction, the Chao1 estimator, and Recon v2.1 estimates of unobserved clonotypes were used to assess repertoire richness. For all TCRbeta clonotypes obtained by the gDNA method from several donors, generation probabilities were computed with OLGA. Imported from immuneACCESS, the table was reduced by TCRdb to in-frame sequences with V and J called. These copies leave out some clones; in studies compared against another copy, an unresolved V gene accounts for under half, and the cause of the remainder is not known. Clonal size and the V and J genes are those of that table, whereas D and trimming came from the DNA. The table for this sample lists about 2,500,000 clones; around 94% of them were counted only once. The top ten clones comprise 0.11% to 0.15% of the sample.

The data are from a study of shared clonotypes between healthy human individuals (TCRdb year 2020). Looking at the study overall: Three men and a couple of women, aged 18 to 49 years, made up the cohort. Per donor, three plates each were used for CD4 naive and CD4 memory, two for CD8 naive, and one for CD8 memory. Blood TCR repertoires of 5 or 6 healthy adults were deeply sequenced to estimate repertoire size and the extent of clonotype sharing between individuals. To increase sequencing depth and limit assay-specific biases, different laboratories used diverse techniques to prepare libraries and sequence TCR repertoires. Leukapheresis yielded between about 0.94 and 8.9 billion PBMCs per donor.

The donors were healthy, HIV-negative adults who had no recently reported acute infections or vaccinations. Every donor was a Caucasian adult living in Nashville, Tennessee, USA. Magnetic negative selection was used to enrich CD4+ T cells, after which naive cells were positively selected on CD45RA and the negative fraction became the memory subset. After blood collection by leukapheresis, PBMCs were isolated using Ficoll-Histopaque density gradient centrifugation and then cryopreserved in the vapor phase of liquid nitrogen. Purity and quantity of every magnetically sorted T cell population were checked by analytical flow cytometry. Genomic DNA was isolated from every sorted fraction and measured by UV absorbance on a Nanodrop 2000c. What the authors observed across the whole study: Sampling was limited to blood, and TCR repertoires in tissue likely differ from TCR repertoires in blood. Even with the large sequencing depth, rarefaction of the sorted-subset datasets indicated that sequencing was incomplete. Compared with non-shared clonotypes, the clonotypes found in all four sorted-subset donors had higher generation probabilities. Approximately 5% of naive CD4, 3.5% of naive CD8, roughly 2.4% of memory CD4, and 0.4% of memory CD8 clonotypes were shared across several donors. The small number of donors limited the genetic and exposure-history diversity represented. Based on pairwise subsampling, the degree of clonotype sharing among donors was expected to be affected by sequencing depth. Naive subsets generally had larger estimated clonotype richness than memory subsets did.

The junction shows trimming of 3 bases on V and 6 bases on J, plus 11 bases between the germline ends. CDR1 and CDR2 are drawn from the germline V gene: MNHNS, SASEGT. The CDR3 numbers 14 residues from cysteine through phenylalanine. Only the CDR3 DNA stays, 42 bases, in frame from base 1. Sequenced: naive CD4+ T cells sorted from blood. Sample cell subset or site, as interpreted from the label and publication: CD45RA+ positively selected. The sequence derives from a man between 18 and 29 years old in good health. The rearrangement combines TRBV6-1 with TRBJ2-2; a tentative D match to TRBD1 spans 5 bases. The nucleotide sequence is given as TGTGCCAGCAGTGAGGGTTGGGGCGCCGGGGAGCTGTTTTTT. It translates to CASSEGWGAGELFF.